The 21 T cell receptor beta chains below were found in one sample sequenced in a study of shared clonotypes between healthy human individuals. Sequencing used immunoSEQ multiplex PCR; TCRdb keeps in-frame clones, though not all of them. The data show about 330,000 clones, around 90% seen once. Sample: memory CD8+ T cells sorted from blood. Subset in this sample: CD45RO+ cells pooled with CCR7-negative TemRA cells. All receptors come from a man between 18 and 35 years old in good health.

This clone was observed a handful of times. This chain connects TRBV2 to TRBJ1-6; D is possibly TRBD1 (6 bases). Germline V gene lookup returns CDR1 SNHLY and CDR2 FYNNEI. The CDR3 covers 15 residues. V was pared by 8 bases and J by 0 bases, with 11 bases between. The CDR3 here is CASGQSLSYNSPLHF. The CDR3 DNA is TGTGCCAGCGGACAGTCTCTCTCCTATAATTCACCCCTCCACTTT.

The CDR3 region is CASSYDNSYEQYF. The CDR3 DNA sequence: TGTGCCAGCAGCTACGACAACTCCTACGAGCAGTACTTC. V gene TRBV28 combines with J gene TRBJ2-7, with D uncertain. The CDR3 is 13 amino acids. Germline V gene lookup returns CDR1 MDHEN and CDR2 SYDVKM. Deletions cut 6 bases from V and 0 bases from J, with 9 bases between. Filled out from reference TRBV28 and TRBJ2-7, the complete variable domain reads DVKVTQSSRYLVKRTGEKVFLECVQDMDHENMFWYRQDPGLGLRLIYFSYDVKMKEKGDIPEGYSVSREKKERFSLILESASTNQTSMYLCASSYDNSYEQYFGPGTRLTVT.

The chain is built from TRBV19 and TRBJ2-6; D remains ambiguous. V lost 1 base and J 4 bases, leaving 2 bases between the germline ends. Germline CDR1 and CDR2: LNHDA and SQIVND (reference sequence). CDR3 size: 13 residues. The CDR3 sequence is CASSIGGANVLTF. CDR3 DNA sequence: TGTGCCAGTAGTATAGGAGGGGCCAACGTCCTGACTTTC.

This clone was seen ten or more times. The gene calls are TRBV6-5 and TRBJ2-3; 8 nucleotides align to TRBD1. The CDR3 has 15 residues. V was pared by 2 bases and J by 3 bases, with 4 bases of the junction left unmatched. The germline V gene has CDR1 MNHEY and CDR2 SVGAGI. The CDR3 coding sequence is TGTGCCAGCAGTTACATGGGACAGGCGACAGATACGCAGTATTTT. It codes for CASSYMGQATDTQYF.

The chain has TRBV6-5 and TRBJ2-2, with D possibly TRBD1 on 5 matching bases. Trimming stripped 0 bases from V and 3 bases from J, with 11 bases between. CDR1 is MNHEY and CDR2 is SVGAGI in the germline V gene. The CDR3 has 16 amino acids. CDR3 loop: CASSYSMGRYTGELFF. DNA for the CDR3: TGTGCCAGCAGTTACTCGATGGGGCGCTACACCGGGGAGCTGTTTTTT.

CDR3 sequence (DNA): TGTGCCAGCTCACCACCGCGAGGTGGTGGGGTCCCCAAAAACATTCAGTACTTC. Protein sequence: CASSPPRGGGVPKNIQYF. The genes are TRBV18 and TRBJ2-4; no reliable D call. Germline V gene lookup returns CDR1 KGHSH and CDR2 LQKENI. This CDR3 spans 18 amino acids. Trimming removed 0 bases from V and 2 bases from J, with 17 bases in between.

The chain employs TRBV7-2 and TRBJ1-1, with D unresolved. The germline CDR1 and CDR2 sequences are SGHTA and FQGNSA. Trimming took off 8 bases at V and 6 bases at J, with 13 bases between the two ends. The CDR3 is made up of 12 amino acids. The chain's CDR3 is CASSKIVSEAFF. CDR3 in DNA: TGTGCCAGCTCAAAAATAGTCTCTGAAGCTTTCTTT.

The chain employs TRBV28 and TRBJ2-3; D unresolved. Trimming took 11 bases from V and 5 from J, leaving 11 bases between them. The CDR3 sequence is 11 residues long. CDR1 MDHEN and CDR2 SYDVKM come from the germline V gene. CDR3 region: CAAGLLDTQYF. The CDR3 nucleotides are TGTGCCGCTGGCCTTTTAGATACGCAGTATTTT.

This clone has only a few counts. The chain recombines TRBV28 with TRBJ1-3, with D perhaps TRBD1 (5 bases). Germline CDR1 reads MDHEN; CDR2 reads SYDVKM. This CDR3 has 14 amino acids. Trimming removed 7 bases from V and 0 bases from J, with 10 bases in between. The CDR3 loop is CASTTGFSGNTIYF. CDR3 DNA sequence: TGTGCCAGCACAACAGGCTTCTCTGGAAACACCATATATTTT.

The V and J genes are TRBV2 and TRBJ1-2; D is perhaps TRBD1 (5 bases). The V and J ends lost 2 bases and 4 bases respectively, with 11 bases between them. The V gene's germline CDR1 is SNHLY and CDR2 FYNNEI. The CDR3 runs 14 residues. Here the CDR3 reads CASSERGASYGYTF. CDR3 coding DNA: TGTGCCAGCAGTGAAAGGGGCGCCTCCTATGGCTACACCTTC.

This clone was recorded once. This chain joins TRBV5-6 and TRBJ2-7; D ambiguous. This CDR3 is 15 amino acids long. Trimming pared 3 bases from V and 0 bases from J, leaving 13 bases between. CDR1 is SGHDT and CDR2 is YYEEEE in the germline V gene. This CDR3 is CASSSWIASSYEQYF. The CDR3 DNA sequence: TGTGCCAGCAGCTCCTGGATAGCTAGCTCCTACGAGCAGTACTTC.

This chain connects TRBV28 to TRBJ2-5, with 15 nucleotides matching TRBD2. Germline assignment: CDR1 MDHEN and CDR2 SYDVKM. The V segment lost 4 bases and the J segment 1 base; nucleotides outside the gene matches: 7. The length of the CDR3 is 18 residues. The CDR3 here is CASSSGLAGGQIQETQYF. The CDR3 coding sequence is TGTGCCAGCAGTTCCGGACTAGCGGGGGGGCAGATCCAAGAGACCCAGTACTTC.

Ten or more counts support this clone. This chain uses TRBV19 with TRBJ2-3; D is unresolved. Trimming took off 8 bases at V and 2 bases at J, with 14 bases between the two ends. CDR1 and CDR2 (germline): LNHDA, SQIVND (reference sequence). The CDR3 spans 14 residues. CDR3 nucleotide sequence: TGTGCCAGTGTTGACCGCCTATACACAGATACGCAGTATTTT. Amino acid sequence: CASVDRLYTDTQYF.

The chain links TRBV5-4 to TRBJ1-1; D is ambiguous. V dropped 0 bases and J dropped 0 bases, with 6 bases sitting between them. From germline, CDR1 is SGHNT and CDR2 YYREEE (reference sequence). The CDR3 is 14 residues long. This chain's CDR3 is CASSLGKLNTEAFF. CDR3 nucleotides: TGTGCCAGCAGCTTGGGGAAGCTGAACACTGAAGCTTTCTTT.

V and J are TRBV30 and TRBJ1-1, with a weak D call TRBD1 (5 bases). With 4 bases removed from V and 10 bases from J, the gap between germline ends came to 13 bases. The V gene's germline CDR1 is GTSNPN and CDR2 SVGIG (reference sequence). The CDR3 has 11 residues. In DNA, the CDR3 is TGTGCCTGGACCGGGACCTTAGCAGCTTTCTTT. It translates to CAWTGTLAAFF.

This clone was counted many times. This rearrangement joins TRBV5-6 to TRBJ2-6; no clear D. The V end was cut by 0 bases, the J end by 0 bases, with 4 bases between. The CDR3 has 15 residues. Germline CDR1 SGHDT, CDR2 YYEEEE. The CDR3 sequence: CASSLVASGANVLTF. In nucleotides, the CDR3 is TGTGCCAGCAGCTTGGTAGCCTCTGGGGCCAACGTCCTGACTTTC.

The genes are TRBV7-9 and TRBJ1-4, with a tentative D call TRBD1 (5 bases). Trimming removed 0 bases at V and 8 bases at J, with 16 bases between. CDR1 is SEHNR and CDR2 is FQNEAQ in the germline V gene (reference sequence). The CDR3 runs 16 residues. CDR3 in amino acids: CASSLAPWGRDEKLFF. CDR3 nucleotides: TGTGCCAGCAGCTTAGCGCCGTGGGGCAGGGACGAAAAACTGTTTTTT.

This clone appeared a single time. The same CDR3 is also encoded by other DNA sequences in this sample. The J gene is TRBJ1-1, the V gene TRBV28, with 7 bases aligning to TRBD1. The CDR3 has 14 amino acids. J gave up 0 bases and V 3 bases, and 1 base lay outside the gene matches. Germline CDR1 is MDHEN and CDR2 is SYDVKM. The CDR3 spells CASSFRGLNTEAFF. CDR3 DNA sequence: TGTGCCAGCAGTTTCAGGGGGTTGAACACTGAAGCTTTCTTT.

This sequence joins TRBV29-1 and TRBJ2-7, with 7 bases fitting TRBD2. The germline gives CDR1 SQVTM, CDR2 ANQGSEA. The length of the CDR3 is 12 residues. J lost 6 bases, V lost 3 bases, and 5 bases had no gene match. CDR3 region: CSVEGGVPEQYF. The CDR3 DNA follows: TGCAGCGTTGAGGGGGGGGTTCCCGAGCAGTACTTC.

The rearrangement uses TRBV27 and TRBJ2-7; 7 nucleotides line up with TRBD2. V lost 6 bases to trimming and J lost 2 bases; unmatched junction nucleotides: 13. CDR3 length: 16 residues. CDR1 and CDR2 (germline): MNHEY, SMNVEV (reference sequence). The CDR3: CASRSHSGFDTYEQYF. Here the CDR3 DNA reads TGTGCCAGCAGGTCTCATAGCGGGTTTGATACCTACGAGCAGTACTTC.

This chain links TRBV30 with TRBJ2-3; D call uncertain. CDR1 is GTSNPN and CDR2 is SVGIG in the germline V gene (reference sequence). The CDR3 runs 10 residues. The V gene lost 0 bases and the J gene lost 5 bases, with 0 bases spanning the gap. The CDR3 here is CAWSVDTQYF. The CDR3 DNA reads TGTGCCTGGAGTGTAGATACGCAGTATTTT.